The next 23 T cell receptor beta chains were all read from a single sample in a study of cytomegalovirus exposure and HLA in healthy donors. Vbeta (60) and Jbeta (13) primers were used in the PCR. Assay: immunoSEQ multiplex PCR; the TCRdb copy retains only in-frame clones and omits some. The sample shows approximately 100,000 clones, about 75% of them seen only once. The sequenced material came from PBMCs. The receptors were sampled from a middle-aged man in good health and CMV-seronegative.

The J gene is TRBJ2-2, the V gene TRBV19; 12 positions agree with TRBD2. The ends lost 5 bases at V and 1 base at J; junction bases unmatched: 8. Germline-derived CDR1 and CDR2 are LNHDA and SQIVND (reference sequence). This CDR3 spans 18 amino acids. The CDR3: CASSASMGLAGNTGELFF. The CDR3 coding sequence is TGTGCCAGTAGTGCCTCAATGGGACTAGCGGGGAACACCGGGGAGCTGTTTTTT.

V usage is TRBV6-1 and J usage is TRBJ2-1; possibly TRBD1 for D (6 bases). CDR3 size: 15 residues. Trimming cost V 6 bases and J 0 bases, with 12 bases left between them. The germline V gene encodes CDR1 MNHNS and CDR2 SASEGT. The CDR3 DNA is TGTGCCAGCAGAACAGTGACAGGCTCCTACAATGAGCAGTTCTTC. Protein sequence: CASRTVTGSYNEQFF.

The V and J genes are TRBV7-2 and TRBJ1-4, with a tentative D call TRBD1 (6 bases). The CDR3 has 15 residues. The germline V and J ends were trimmed by 3 bases and 0 bases, with 8 bases remaining between them. Looked up from germline, CDR1 is SGHTA and CDR2 is FQGNSA. CDR3 coding DNA: TGTGCCAGCAGCTTCGGACAGTCAACTAATGAAAAACTGTTTTTT. This encodes CASSFGQSTNEKLFF.

In this sample, this clone turned up a few times. The same CDR3 is also encoded by other DNA sequences in this sample. The V gene is TRBV5-1, the J gene TRBJ1-4; TRBD1 aligns across 9 bases. The germline gives CDR1 SGHRS, CDR2 YFSETQ. V dropped 0 bases and J dropped 5; count of bases not matched to a gene: 2. CDR3 length: 15 amino acids. CDR3 sequence (DNA): TGCGCCAGCAGCTTGGCCGGGACAGGGAATGAAAAACTGTTTTTT. It is translated as CASSLAGTGNEKLFF.

The chain employs TRBV18 and TRBJ2-1; tentatively, D is TRBD1 (7 bases). From germline, CDR1 is KGHSH and CDR2 LQKENI. V was clipped by 1 base and J by 1 base, with 14 bases between them. This CDR3 spans 17 amino acids. The CDR3 bases are TGTGCCAGCTCACCACTGTCAGGGGGGTCTTCCTACAATGAGCAGTTCTTC. Protein sequence: CASSPLSGGSSYNEQFF. Together with reference TRBV18 and TRBJ2-1, the CDR3 gives the full variable domain: NAGVMQNPRHLVRRRGQEARLRCSPMKGHSHVYWYRQLPEEGLKFMVYLQKENIIDESGMPKERFSAEFPKEGPSILRIQQVVRGDSAAYFCASSPLSGGSSYNEQFFGPGTRLTVL.

The rearrangement joins TRBV6-5 to TRBJ1-4; a possible D gene is TRBD1 (6 bases). V gave up 2 bases and J gave up 8 bases, with 15 bases separating them. The CDR3 covers 15 residues. Germline V gene sequence: CDR1 MNHEY, CDR2 SVGAGI. CDR3 in DNA: TGTGCCAGCAGTTACACGGGGGGCGGAGGGGAAAAACTGTTTTTT. It specifies CASSYTGGGGEKLFF.

The V call is TRBV14, the J call TRBJ2-3; possibly TRBD2 for D (5 bases). CDR3 length: 16 amino acids. The V end lost 4 bases, the J end lost 4 bases, and 18 bases lay between the germline ends. The germline CDR1 and CDR2 sequences are SGHDN and FVKESK. The CDR3 reads CASSLGRGSSADTQYF. The CDR3 region has the DNA TGTGCCAGCAGCCTTGGGCGCGGGTCGAGCGCAGATACGCAGTATTTT.

In this sample, this clone turned up a few times. This chain joins TRBV19 and TRBJ2-3; 9 bases match TRBD2. CDR3 size: 15 residues. Germline V CDR1 and CDR2: LNHDA, SQIVND (reference sequence). After removal of 7 bases from V and 3 bases from J, the junction contained 8 bases not matched to a gene. For the CDR3, the DNA is TGTGCCAGTACCCCAGGCGGGAGGGGGACAGATACGCAGTATTTT. Residues: CASTPGGRGTDTQYF. The full variable domain, rest sourced from reference TRBV19 and TRBJ2-3, is DGGITQSPKYLFRKEGQNVTLSCEQNLNHDAMYWYRQDPGQGLRLIYYSQIVNDFQKGDIAEGYSVSREKKESFPLTVTSAQKNPTAFYLCASTPGGRGTDTQYFGPGTRLTVL.

The V gene is TRBV2, the J gene TRBJ1-5, with a possible D match to TRBD1 (6 bases). The V and J ends lost 7 bases and 4 bases respectively, with 14 bases between them. Per the germline V gene, CDR1 is SNHLY and CDR2 is FYNNEI. The CDR3 covers 14 residues. In DNA, the CDR3 is TGTGCCAGCAATAGGGACGGACAGAATCAGCCCCAGCATTTT. It encodes CASNRDGQNQPQHF.

The rearrangement links TRBV18 to TRBJ2-5; D not certain. Germline V gene data show CDR1 as KGHSH and CDR2 as LQKENI. The V end was cut by 0 bases, the J end by 5 bases, with 19 bases between. The CDR3 sequence is 17 residues long. The CDR3 loop reads CASSPPLTARGWETQYF. The CDR3 nucleotides are TGTGCCAGCTCACCACCGCTGACGGCCCGAGGTTGGGAGACCCAGTACTTC.

The chain links TRBV6-1 to TRBJ2-7; weak D call: TRBD2 (5 bases). The CDR3 covers 14 residues. Trimming removed 4 bases from V and 6 bases from J, with 16 bases in between. The V gene's germline CDR1 is MNHNS and CDR2 SASEGT. Written as DNA, the CDR3 is TGTGCCAGCAGTGTTGTGAGGGAGTCCCGCGAGCAGTACTTC. It yields the protein CASSVVRESREQYF.

This clone has only one observation. The chain is built from TRBV2 and TRBJ2-7, with 7 bases matching TRBD1. CDR1 is SNHLY, CDR2 FYNNEI, per germline. This CDR3 contains 12 residues. V shed 6 bases and J 3 bases; nucleotides not matched to a gene: 2. The CDR3 DNA follows: TGTGCCAGCAGGGACAGGATCTACGAGCAGTACTTC. Translation: CASRDRIYEQYF.

The chain uses TRBV21-1 and TRBJ1-2; the table's D gene call, TRBD1, was not cross checked with the DNA. TRBV21-1 is a documented pseudogene. The CDR3 runs 13 residues. The CDR3 loop reads CASSKDPQDGYTF. The DNA of the CDR3 is TGTGCCAGCAGCAAAGACCCACAGGATGGCTACACCTTC.

The chain combines TRBV6-5 with TRBJ2-7; 10 nucleotides agree with TRBD1. With V trimmed by 6 bases and J by 0 bases, 5 bases remained unmatched. In germline, CDR1 is MNHEY, CDR2 SVGAGI. The CDR3 totals 15 residues. CDR3 coding DNA: TGTGCCAGCAGGACAGGGGGCCCGAGCTCCTACGAGCAGTACTTC. It specifies CASRTGGPSSYEQYF.

CDR3 coding DNA: TGTGCCAGTAGTAGGGTTGGCGGGGGAGCTGAGCAGTTCTTC. This gives the protein CASSRVGGGAEQFF. The chain combines TRBV19 with TRBJ2-1; TRBD2 matches at 7 bases. V lost 4 bases, J lost 9 bases, and 9 bases stayed unmatched. This CDR3 is built from 14 residues. In germline, CDR1 is LNHDA, CDR2 SQIVND (reference sequence).

This chain joins TRBV4-2 and TRBJ1-2; 7 nucleotides match TRBD1. The V segment lost 3 bases and the J segment 6 bases; nucleotides outside the gene matches: 13. CDR1 is LGHNA, CDR2 YNFKEQ, per germline. This CDR3 is built from 16 residues. CDR3 coding DNA: TGTGCCAGCAGCCAGGGGGGAAACGACAGGGTACATGGCTACACCTTC. It is translated as CASSQGGNDRVHGYTF.

The chain couples TRBV10-3 to TRBJ2-5; a possible D gene is TRBD1 (5 bases). Per the germline V gene, CDR1 is ENHRY and CDR2 is SYGVKD. V was pared by 10 bases and J by 0 bases, with 9 bases between. The CDR3 is made up of 12 amino acids. CDR3 DNA: TGTGCCACCTCGGACAACCAAGAGACCCAGTACTTC. This translates into CATSDNQETQYF.

This clone was found a few times. The chain combines TRBV5-1 with TRBJ2-7; TRBD1 aligns across 8 bases. Trimming at V came to 2 bases and at J to 1 base, leaving 11 bases not matched to a gene. Germline CDR1 reads SGHRS; CDR2 reads YFSETQ. The CDR3 has 17 residues. The chain's CDR3 is CASSFQTSGTGSYEQYF. The CDR3 coding sequence is TGCGCCAGCAGCTTTCAAACCTCCGGGACAGGATCCTACGAGCAGTACTTC. The whole variable domain, filled in from reference TRBV5-1 and TRBJ2-7, reads KAGVTQTPRYLIKTRGQQVTLSCSPISGHRSVSWYQQTPGQGLQFLFEYFSETQRNKGNFPGRFSGRQFSNSRSEMNVSTLELGDSALYLCASSFQTSGTGSYEQYFGPGTRLTVT.

This clone was counted only a few times. This chain joins TRBV10-2 and TRBJ1-6, with D possibly matching TRBD1 (6 bases). Trimming shortened V by 3 bases and J by 7 bases, and 13 bases separated the two germline ends. Germline lookup yields CDR1 WSHSY and CDR2 SAAADI. The CDR3 totals 15 residues. The CDR3 sequence: CASSEAGTHNSPLHF. The CDR3 DNA is TGCGCCAGCAGTGAAGCCGGGACACACAATTCACCCCTCCACTTT.

The rearrangement uses TRBV5-4 and TRBJ1-1; the D gene is possibly TRBD1 (6 bases). CDR1 and CDR2 (germline): SGHNT, YYREEE (reference sequence). This CDR3 has 15 amino acids. V was trimmed by 2 bases and J by 0 bases, leaving 11 bases between them. Here the CDR3 reads CASSFLDRLNTEAFF. The CDR3 region has the DNA TGTGCCAGCAGCTTTTTGGACAGATTGAACACTGAAGCTTTCTTT.

The chain couples TRBV27 to TRBJ2-5; 7 bases match TRBD1. Germline CDR1 is MNHEY and CDR2 is SMNVEV (reference sequence). This CDR3 has 16 residues. The trim removed 5 bases at V and 5 bases at J, leaving 14 bases unmatched. Here the CDR3 reads CASSPEGTVPGETQYF. In DNA form, the CDR3 reads TGTGCCAGCAGTCCCGAGGGGACAGTTCCGGGGGAGACCCAGTACTTC.

This clone is a singleton in its sample. V is TRBV6-5 and J is TRBJ1-5; tentatively, D is TRBD1 (6 bases). Germline CDR1 and CDR2: MNHEY and SVGAGI. The CDR3 sequence is 15 residues long. Trimming pared 6 bases from V and 6 bases from J, leaving 18 bases between. In DNA form, the CDR3 reads TGTGCCAGCAGCTCTGGACAGTCAACGGCTCAGCCCCAGCATTTT. Translating it yields CASSSGQSTAQPQHF.

The sample holds a few counts of this clone. CDR3 nucleotide sequence: TGTGCCAGCACTGGGACTGCTCTCAATGAGCAGTTCTTC. It yields the protein CASTGTALNEQFF. The chain links TRBV27 to TRBJ2-1; maybe TRBD2 (6 bases). V lost 7 bases to trimming and J lost 6 bases, with 13 bases between them. The germline V gene has CDR1 MNHEY and CDR2 SMNVEV (reference sequence). CDR3 length: 13 residues.